One sample yielded the 17 T cell receptor beta chains listed below, sequenced in a study of shared clonotypes between healthy human individuals. Profiling relied on immunoSEQ multiplex PCR, and the TCRdb table lists in-frame clones only, not all of them. Of more than 2 million clones listed, 85% to 95% are singletons. Sequencing input: naive CD4+ T cells sorted from blood. The subset here: CD45RA+ positively selected. Source of these receptors: a man between 18 and 35 years old in good health.

The chain combines TRBV2 with TRBJ1-2, with D unresolved. Trimming took 2 bases from V and 4 from J, leaving 11 bases between them. The V gene's germline CDR1 is SNHLY and CDR2 FYNNEI. The CDR3 has 14 residues. DNA for the CDR3: TGTGCCAGCAGTGAATCGGGTTACGGCTATGGCTACACCTTC. Translation: CASSESGYGYGYTF.

The rearrangement joins TRBV7-9 to TRBJ2-5; 8 bases map to TRBD1. The J call is in doubt because the DNA end fits TRBJ2-7 better. The germline V gene has CDR1 SEHNR and CDR2 FQNEAQ (reference sequence). This CDR3 has 15 residues. The CDR3 coding sequence is TGTGCCAGCAGCTTAGCGCGGACAGGGCGAAACGAGCAGTACTTC. Encoded protein: CASSLARTGRNEQYF.

The chain carries TRBV9 and TRBJ1-3; TRBD1 matches 8 bases. CDR1 is SGDLS and CDR2 is YYNGEE in the germline V gene. The CDR3 is made up of 16 amino acids. The junction had 6 bases not matched to a gene; V was cut back by 4 bases and J by 0 bases. CDR3 in DNA: TGTGCCAGCAGCACAGGCGACAGGGGCTCTGGAAACACCATATATTTT. Protein sequence: CASSTGDRGSGNTIYF.

Turning to this clone: Other DNA sequences in the same sample also yield this CDR3. The rearrangement joins TRBV28 to TRBJ1-1, with a weak D call TRBD1 (5 bases). Germline CDR1 is MDHEN and CDR2 is SYDVKM. The CDR3 is made up of 12 amino acids. The ends were cut back, 2 bases at V and 7 bases at J, with 8 bases in the middle. The CDR3 loop reads CASSLGTGEAFF. The CDR3 DNA reads as TGTGCCAGCAGTTTAGGTACAGGTGAAGCTTTCTTT.

The chain employs TRBV7-2 and TRBJ2-3; D might be TRBD1 (5 bases). CDR3 length: 13 amino acids. V lost 8 bases to trimming and J lost 3 bases, with 12 bases between them. CDR1 is SGHTA and CDR2 is FQGNSA in the germline V gene. CDR3 in DNA: TGTGCCAGCTCGCAGGGTGCAACAGATACGCAGTATTTT. This sequence encodes CASSQGATDTQYF.

This rearrangement joins TRBV6-6 to TRBJ1-2; D unresolved. V lost 5 bases to trimming and J lost 2 bases, with 0 bases between them. The length of the CDR3 is 10 residues. Germline V lookup: CDR1 MNHNY, CDR2 SVGAGI (reference sequence). CDR3 loop: CASSNYGYTF. The CDR3 DNA reads TGTGCCAGCAGTAACTATGGCTACACCTTC.

This clone came up once. The sample has other DNA sequences that encode this CDR3 too. V and J are TRBV29-1 and TRBJ2-1; D not certain. The V and J ends lost 3 bases and 4 bases respectively, with 4 bases between them. The germline V gene encodes CDR1 SQVTM and CDR2 ANQGSEA. The CDR3 extends over 11 amino acids. CDR3 in DNA: TGCAGCGTTGAGAGATACAATGAGCAGTTCTTC. This encodes CSVERYNEQFF.

The rearrangement joins TRBV5-1 to TRBJ2-7; TRBD2 is a possible D gene (5 bases). Germline V gives CDR1 SGHRS, CDR2 YFSETQ. V lost 4 bases, J lost 0 bases, and 14 bases lay in between. The CDR3 totals 15 residues. CDR3 nucleotide sequence: TGCGCCAGCAGCCCCCCCGGGGAGAGCTCCTACGAGCAGTACTTC. Its protein product is CASSPPGESSYEQYF. Full variable domain (outside the CDR3, taken from reference TRBV5-1 and TRBJ2-7): KAGVTQTPRYLIKTRGQQVTLSCSPISGHRSVSWYQQTPGQGLQFLFEYFSETQRNKGNFPGRFSGRQFSNSRSEMNVSTLELGDSALYLCASSPPGESSYEQYFGPGTRLTVT.

The V and J genes are TRBV30 and TRBJ1-4; 7 nucleotides align to TRBD1. The CDR3 contains 14 residues. J was trimmed by 5 bases and V by 3 bases; bases with no gene match: 6. Per germline, CDR1 GTSNPN and CDR2 SVGIG (reference sequence). The CDR3 here is CAWRLDRPNEKLFF. The CDR3 nucleotides read TGTGCCTGGAGACTGGACAGGCCAAATGAAAAACTGTTTTTT. Supplemented by reference TRBV30 and TRBJ1-4, the full variable domain reads SQTIHQWPATLVQPVGSPLSLECTVEGTSNPNLYWYRQAAGRGLQLLFYSVGIGQISSEVPQNLSASRPQDRQFILSSKKLLLSDSGFYLCAWRLDRPNEKLFFGSGTQLSVL.

This sequence joins TRBV19 and TRBJ1-2; TRBD1 aligns across 11 bases. Germline V gives CDR1 LNHDA, CDR2 SQIVND (reference sequence). The junction had 8 bases not matched to a gene; V was cut back by 6 bases and J by 2 bases. CDR3 length equals 16 residues. Here the CDR3 DNA reads TGTGCCAGTAGGACGACAGGACAGGGGGCGAACTATGGCTACACCTTC. Protein product: CASRTTGQGANYGYTF.

The chain couples TRBV7-9 to TRBJ2-5; D is uncertain. Trimming stripped 8 bases from V and 5 bases from J, with 6 bases between. This CDR3 has 10 amino acids. Germline CDR1 is SEHNR and CDR2 is FQNEAQ (reference sequence). The CDR3 DNA is TGTGCCAGCGGCTATGAGACCCAGTACTTC. Translating gives CASGYETQYF.

The chain has TRBV4-1 and TRBJ1-5, with 8 bases that match TRBD1. With V trimmed by 0 bases and J by 2 bases, 3 bases remained unmatched. CDR3 length equals 16 residues. The germline gives CDR1 MGHRA, CDR2 YSYEKL. CDR3 coding DNA: TGCGCCAGCAGCCAAGATACGACAGGGGGCAATCAGCCCCAGCATTTT. Protein: CASSQDTTGGNQPQHF.

The rearrangement uses TRBV6-4 and TRBJ2-1; D is unresolved. The CDR3 sequence is 11 residues long. The V and J ends lost 11 bases and 10 bases respectively, with 15 bases between them. Germline V gene data show CDR1 as MRHNA and CDR2 as SNTAGT. The CDR3 nucleotides read TGTGCCCTCGGGCCCCGACGGGAGCAGTTCTTC. This encodes CALGPRREQFF.

The chain combines TRBV5-4 with TRBJ2-3; 9 nucleotides align to TRBD1. V lost 1 base to trimming and J lost 3 bases; unmatched junction nucleotides: 3. The CDR3 contains 15 residues. Germline CDR1 and CDR2: SGHNT and YYREEE (reference sequence). CDR3 sequence: CASSLQGQGTDTQYF. In DNA, the CDR3 is TGTGCCAGCAGCTTGCAAGGACAGGGGACAGATACGCAGTATTTT.

The chain joins TRBV27 to TRBJ1-1; 7 positions agree with TRBD1. CDR1 is MNHEY and CDR2 is SMNVEV in the germline V gene (reference sequence). The CDR3 length is 15 residues. Trimming removed 5 bases from V and 5 bases from J; junction bases left unmatched: 11. The CDR3 bases are TGTGCCAGCAGTCCTACGACAGGGAAATTAACTGAAGCTTTCTTT. It is translated as CASSPTTGKLTEAFF.

V gene TRBV25-1 combines with J gene TRBJ1-6; 7 bases match TRBD1. The CDR3 has 14 amino acids. V gave up 3 bases and J gave up 4 bases; unmatched junction bases: 0. CDR1 MGHDK and CDR2 SYGVNS come from the germline V gene. The CDR3 sequence is CASSEGQYNSPLHF. CDR3 DNA sequence: TGTGCCAGCAGTGAGGGACAGTATAATTCACCCCTCCACTTT.

CDR3 sequence (DNA): TGTGCCAGCTGCTCGTGGACGTCATACGAGCAGTACTTC. Translated, it gives CASCSWTSYEQYF. The V and J genes are TRBV6-6 and TRBJ2-7; no clear D. V dropped 8 bases and J dropped 4 bases, with 15 bases sitting between them. The CDR3 sequence is 13 residues long. CDR1 and CDR2 from the germline V gene are MNHNY and SVGAGI (reference sequence).